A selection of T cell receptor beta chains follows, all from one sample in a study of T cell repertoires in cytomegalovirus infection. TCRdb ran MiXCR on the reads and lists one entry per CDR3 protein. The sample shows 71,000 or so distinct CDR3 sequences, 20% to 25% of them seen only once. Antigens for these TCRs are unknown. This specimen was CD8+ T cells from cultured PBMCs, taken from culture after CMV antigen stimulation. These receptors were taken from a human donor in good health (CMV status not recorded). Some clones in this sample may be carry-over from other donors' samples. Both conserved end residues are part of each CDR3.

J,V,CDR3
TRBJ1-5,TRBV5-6,CASSDTLEGSQHF
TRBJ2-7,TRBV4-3,CASSQDRAGAGSYEQYF
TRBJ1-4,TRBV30,CAWSRTLATNEKLFF
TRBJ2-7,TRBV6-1,CASSEQGFSYEQYF
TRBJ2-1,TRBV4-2,CASSQDPLAGGSYNEQFF
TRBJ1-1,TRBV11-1,CASSRAGSNTEAFF
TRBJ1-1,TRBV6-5,CASSYFLGNTEAFF
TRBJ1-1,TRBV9,CASSVQPNTEAFF
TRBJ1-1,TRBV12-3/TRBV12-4,CASRSRGGTEAFF
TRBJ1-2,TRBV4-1,CASSQDLQGLVYGYTF